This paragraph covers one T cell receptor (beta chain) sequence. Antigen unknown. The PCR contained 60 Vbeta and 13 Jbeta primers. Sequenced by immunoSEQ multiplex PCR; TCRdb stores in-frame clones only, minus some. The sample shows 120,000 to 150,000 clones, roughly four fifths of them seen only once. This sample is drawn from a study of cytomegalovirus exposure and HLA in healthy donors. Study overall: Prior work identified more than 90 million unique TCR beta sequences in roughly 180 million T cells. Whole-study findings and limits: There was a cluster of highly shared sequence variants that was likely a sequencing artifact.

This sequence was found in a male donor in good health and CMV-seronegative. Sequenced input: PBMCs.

The CDR3 bases are TGCGCCAGCAGCTTGACTAGACCCTACGAGCAGTACTTC. This translates into CASSLTRPYEQYF. The chain has TRBV5-1 and TRBJ2-7, with D perhaps matching TRBD2 (5 bases). V gave up 1 base and J gave up 2 bases, with 7 bases separating them. Germline CDR1 is SGHRS and CDR2 is YFSETQ. The CDR3 has 13 residues.